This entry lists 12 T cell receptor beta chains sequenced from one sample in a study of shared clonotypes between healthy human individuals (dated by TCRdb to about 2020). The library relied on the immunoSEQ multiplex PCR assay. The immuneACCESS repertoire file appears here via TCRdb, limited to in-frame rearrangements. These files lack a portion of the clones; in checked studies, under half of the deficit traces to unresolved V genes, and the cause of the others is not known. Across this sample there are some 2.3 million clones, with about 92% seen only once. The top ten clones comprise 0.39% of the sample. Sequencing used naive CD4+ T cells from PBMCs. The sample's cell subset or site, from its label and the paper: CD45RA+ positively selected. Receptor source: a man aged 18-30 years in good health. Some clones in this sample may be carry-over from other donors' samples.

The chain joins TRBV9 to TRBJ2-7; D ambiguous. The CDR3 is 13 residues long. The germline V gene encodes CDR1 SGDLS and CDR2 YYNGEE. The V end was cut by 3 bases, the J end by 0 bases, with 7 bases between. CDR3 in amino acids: CASSAPSSYEQYF. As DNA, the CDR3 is TGTGCCAGCAGCGCCCCGAGCTCCTACGAGCAGTACTTC.

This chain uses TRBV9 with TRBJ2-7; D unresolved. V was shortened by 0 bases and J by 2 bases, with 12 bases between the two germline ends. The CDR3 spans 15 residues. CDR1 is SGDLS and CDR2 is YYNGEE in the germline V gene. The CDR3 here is CASSVGLLPTYEQYF. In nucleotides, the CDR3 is TGTGCCAGCAGCGTAGGTTTATTACCTACCTACGAGCAGTACTTC.

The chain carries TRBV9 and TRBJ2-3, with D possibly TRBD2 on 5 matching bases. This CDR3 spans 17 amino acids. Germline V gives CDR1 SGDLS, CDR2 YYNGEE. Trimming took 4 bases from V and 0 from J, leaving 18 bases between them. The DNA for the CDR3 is TGTGCCAGCAGCTCACTCGGGCGGGTGACTAGCACAGATACGCAGTATTTT. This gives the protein CASSSLGRVTSTDTQYF. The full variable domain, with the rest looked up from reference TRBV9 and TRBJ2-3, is DSGVTQTPKHLITATGQRVTLRCSPRSGDLSVYWYQQSLDQGLQFLIQYYNGEERAKGNILERFSAQQFPDLHSELNLSSLELGDSALYFCASSSLGRVTSTDTQYFGPGTRLTVL.

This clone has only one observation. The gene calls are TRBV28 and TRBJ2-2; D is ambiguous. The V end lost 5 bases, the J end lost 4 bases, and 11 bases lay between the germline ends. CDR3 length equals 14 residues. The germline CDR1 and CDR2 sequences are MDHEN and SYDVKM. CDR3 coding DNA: TGTGCCAGCAGTCCCGGGCCCCTCACCGGGGAGCTGTTTTTT. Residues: CASSPGPLTGELFF.

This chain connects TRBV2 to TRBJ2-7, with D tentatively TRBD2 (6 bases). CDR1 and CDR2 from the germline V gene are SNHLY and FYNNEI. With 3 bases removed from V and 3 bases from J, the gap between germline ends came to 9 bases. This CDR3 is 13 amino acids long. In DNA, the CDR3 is TGTGCCAGCAGTGATCGGGGGTTCTACGAGCAGTACTTC. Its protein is CASSDRGFYEQYF.

This chain's CDR3 is CASSGTVANTGELFF. CDR3 nucleotides: TGTGCCAGCAGTGGGACAGTCGCGAACACCGGGGAGCTGTTTTTT. The V call is TRBV2, the J call TRBJ2-2, with a weak D call TRBD1 (6 bases). V was pared by 4 bases and J by 0 bases, with 9 bases between. The CDR3 has 15 amino acids. Per germline, CDR1 SNHLY and CDR2 FYNNEI.

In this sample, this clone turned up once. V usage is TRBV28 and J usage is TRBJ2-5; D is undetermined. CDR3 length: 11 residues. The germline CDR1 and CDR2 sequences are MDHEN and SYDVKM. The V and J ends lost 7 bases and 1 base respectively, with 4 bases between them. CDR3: CASTLQETQYF. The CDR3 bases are TGTGCCAGCACGCTCCAAGAGACCCAGTACTTC.

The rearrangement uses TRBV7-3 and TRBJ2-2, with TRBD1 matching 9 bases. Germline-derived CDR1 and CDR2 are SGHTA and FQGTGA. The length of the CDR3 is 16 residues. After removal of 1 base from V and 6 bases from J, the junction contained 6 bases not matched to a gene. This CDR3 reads CASSLKDRGRSGELFF. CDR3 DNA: TGTGCCAGCAGCTTAAAGGACAGGGGAAGATCCGGGGAGCTGTTTTTT.

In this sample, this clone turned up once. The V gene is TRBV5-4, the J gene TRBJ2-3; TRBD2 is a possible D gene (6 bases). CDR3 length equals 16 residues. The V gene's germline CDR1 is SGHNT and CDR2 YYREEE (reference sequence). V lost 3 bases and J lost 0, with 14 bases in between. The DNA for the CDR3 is TGTGCCAGCAGCTCGAAACGGGACTTTAGCACAGATACGCAGTATTTT. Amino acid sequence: CASSSKRDFSTDTQYF.

The CDR3 sequence is CATSTPQGLGSGREDTGELFF. CDR3 in DNA: TGTGCCACCAGCACTCCACAGGGGCTGGGTAGCGGGAGGGAGGACACCGGGGAGCTGTTTTTT. The V and J genes are TRBV15 and TRBJ2-2; 11 bases fit TRBD2. Germline-derived CDR1 and CDR2 are LNHNV and YYDKDF (reference sequence). J gave up 3 bases and V 4 bases, and 19 bases lay outside the gene matches. This CDR3 region has 21 residues.

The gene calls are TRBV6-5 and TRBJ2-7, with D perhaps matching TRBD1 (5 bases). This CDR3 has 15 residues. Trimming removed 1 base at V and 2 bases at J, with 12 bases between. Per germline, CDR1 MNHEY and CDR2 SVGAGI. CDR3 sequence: CASSYLGQGTYEQYF. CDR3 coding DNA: TGTGCCAGCAGTTACTTGGGGCAGGGTACCTACGAGCAGTACTTC.

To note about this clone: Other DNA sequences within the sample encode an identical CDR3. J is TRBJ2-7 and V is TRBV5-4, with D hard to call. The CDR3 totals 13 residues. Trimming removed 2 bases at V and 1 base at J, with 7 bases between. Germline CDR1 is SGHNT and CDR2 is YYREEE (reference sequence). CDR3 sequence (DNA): TGTGCCAGCAGCTTAGCTGGTTCCTACGAGCAGTACTTC. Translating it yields CASSLAGSYEQYF.